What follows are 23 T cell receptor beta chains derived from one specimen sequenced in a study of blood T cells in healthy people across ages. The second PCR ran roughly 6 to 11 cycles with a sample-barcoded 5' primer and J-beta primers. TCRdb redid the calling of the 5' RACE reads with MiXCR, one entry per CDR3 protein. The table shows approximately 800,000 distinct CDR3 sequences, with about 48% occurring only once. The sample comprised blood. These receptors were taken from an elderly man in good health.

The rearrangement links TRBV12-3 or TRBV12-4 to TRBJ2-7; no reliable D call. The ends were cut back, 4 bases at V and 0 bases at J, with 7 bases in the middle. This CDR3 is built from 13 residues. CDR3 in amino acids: CASSCGPSYEQYF. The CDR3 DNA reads TGTGCCAGCAGTTGCGGACCCTCCTACGAGCAGTACTTC.

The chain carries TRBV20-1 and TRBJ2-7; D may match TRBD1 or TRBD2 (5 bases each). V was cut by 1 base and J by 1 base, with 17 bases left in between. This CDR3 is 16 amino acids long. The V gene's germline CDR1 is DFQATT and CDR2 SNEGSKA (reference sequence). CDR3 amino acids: CSARVPGTLQSYEQYF. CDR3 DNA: TGCAGTGCTAGAGTCCCAGGGACCCTCCAGTCCTACGAGCAGTACTTC.

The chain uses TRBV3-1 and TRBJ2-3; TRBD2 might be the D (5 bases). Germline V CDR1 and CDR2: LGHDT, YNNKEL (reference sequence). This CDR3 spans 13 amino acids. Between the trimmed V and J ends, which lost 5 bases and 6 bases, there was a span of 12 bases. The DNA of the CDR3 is TGTGCCAGCAGCTATTCCCCGGGGGATACGCAGTATTTT. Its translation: CASSYSPGDTQYF.

The CDR3 bases are TGCGCCAGCAGCCGAGCCGGCCGGGGCGACGCGTATTTT. It translates to CASSRAGRGDAYF. The chain joins TRBV5-1 to TRBJ2-3, with D possibly being TRBD1 or TRBD2 (5 bases each). Germline V gene lookup returns CDR1 SGHRS and CDR2 YFSETQ. Trimming shortened V by 4 bases and J by 14 bases, and 20 bases separated the two germline ends. The CDR3 runs to 13 residues.

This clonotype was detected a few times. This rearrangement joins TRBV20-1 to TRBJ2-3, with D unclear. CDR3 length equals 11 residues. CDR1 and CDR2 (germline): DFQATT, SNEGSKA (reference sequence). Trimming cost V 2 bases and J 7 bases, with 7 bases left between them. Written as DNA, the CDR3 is TGCAGTGCTAGACCCGTGAATACGCAGTATTTT. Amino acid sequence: CSARPVNTQYF.

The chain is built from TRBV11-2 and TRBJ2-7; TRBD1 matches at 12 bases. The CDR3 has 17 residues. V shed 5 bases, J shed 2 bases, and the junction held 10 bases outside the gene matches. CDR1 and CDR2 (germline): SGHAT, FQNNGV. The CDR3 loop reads CASSAGTGGFHAYEQYF. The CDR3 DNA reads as TGTGCCAGCAGCGCCGGGACAGGGGGCTTCCATGCCTACGAGCAGTACTTC.

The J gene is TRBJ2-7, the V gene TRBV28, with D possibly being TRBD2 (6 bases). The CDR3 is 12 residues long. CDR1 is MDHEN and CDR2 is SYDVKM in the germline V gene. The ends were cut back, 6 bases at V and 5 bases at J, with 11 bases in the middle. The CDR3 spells CASSGGRDEQYF. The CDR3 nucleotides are TGTGCCAGCAGCGGAGGGAGAGACGAGCAGTACTTC.

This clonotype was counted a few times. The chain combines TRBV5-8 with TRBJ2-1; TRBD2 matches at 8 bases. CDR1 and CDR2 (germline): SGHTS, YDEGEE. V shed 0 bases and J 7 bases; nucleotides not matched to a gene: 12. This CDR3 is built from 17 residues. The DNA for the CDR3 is TGTGCCAGCAGCTTGGGGCCCCAAGCGGGAGAGTCAAATGAGCAGTTCTTC. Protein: CASSLGPQAGESNEQFF.

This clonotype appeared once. DNA of the CDR3: TGTGCCAGCAGCCCCGGGGCGGGGAACACTGAAGCTTTCTTT. This codes for CASSPGAGNTEAFF. The chain joins TRBV7-3 to TRBJ1-1; D possibly corresponds to TRBD1 (5 bases). The CDR3 runs to 14 residues. V was trimmed by 5 bases and J by 1 base, leaving 11 bases between them. The germline V gene encodes CDR1 SGHTA and CDR2 FQGTGA.

CDR3 protein: CASSSIAGTSYEQYF. CDR3 nucleotides: TGTGCCAGCAGTTCTATAGCGGGAACCTCCTACGAGCAGTACTTC. The V call is TRBV6-6, the J call TRBJ2-5; TRBD2 agrees at 8 bases. Gene TRBJ2-7 matches the end of the DNA better, so the J call may be wrong. The CDR3 runs to 15 residues. Germline-derived CDR1 and CDR2 are MNHNY and SVGAGI (reference sequence).

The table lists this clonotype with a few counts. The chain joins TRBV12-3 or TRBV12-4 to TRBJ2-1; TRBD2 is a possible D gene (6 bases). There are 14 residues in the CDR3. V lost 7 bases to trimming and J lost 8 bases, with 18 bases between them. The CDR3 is CASNRDSRGDEQFF. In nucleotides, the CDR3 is TGTGCCAGCAACCGGGACTCCCGGGGCGATGAGCAGTTCTTC.

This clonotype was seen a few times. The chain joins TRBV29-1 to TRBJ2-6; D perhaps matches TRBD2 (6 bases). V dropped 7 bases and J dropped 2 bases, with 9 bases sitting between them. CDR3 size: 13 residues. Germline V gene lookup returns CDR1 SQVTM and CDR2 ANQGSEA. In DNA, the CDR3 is TGCAGCGCTGGGGGGACTGGGGCCAACGTCCTGACTTTC. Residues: CSAGGTGANVLTF.

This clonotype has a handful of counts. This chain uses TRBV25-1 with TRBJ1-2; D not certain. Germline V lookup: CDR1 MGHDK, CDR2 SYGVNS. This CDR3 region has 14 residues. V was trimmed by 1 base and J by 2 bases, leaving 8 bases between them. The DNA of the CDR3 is TGTGCCAGCAGTGAATCGGGCGCAAACTATGGCTACACCTTC. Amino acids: CASSESGANYGYTF.

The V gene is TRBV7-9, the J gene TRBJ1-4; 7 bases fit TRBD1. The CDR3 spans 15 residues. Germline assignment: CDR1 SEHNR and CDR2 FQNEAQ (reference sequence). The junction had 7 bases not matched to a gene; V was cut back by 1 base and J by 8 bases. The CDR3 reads CASSLVRWGQEKLFF. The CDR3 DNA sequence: TGTGCCAGCAGCTTAGTGCGGTGGGGACAGGAAAAACTGTTTTTT.

CDR3 protein: CSARHTTRPSGYNEQFF. The DNA for the CDR3 is TGCAGTGCTAGACACACTACTCGGCCTAGCGGGTACAATGAGCAGTTCTTC. The chain uses TRBV20-1 and TRBJ2-1; TRBD2 matches 8 bases. Unmatched junction bases numbered 13, after V lost 2 bases and J lost 4 bases. The CDR3 is 17 residues long. Per the germline V gene, CDR1 is DFQATT and CDR2 is SNEGSKA (reference sequence).

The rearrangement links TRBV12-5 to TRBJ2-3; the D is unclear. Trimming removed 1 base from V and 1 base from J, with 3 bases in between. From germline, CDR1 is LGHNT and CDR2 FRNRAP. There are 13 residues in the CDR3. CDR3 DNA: TGTGCTAGTGGTTTGGGACGCACAGATACGCAGTATTTT. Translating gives CASGLGRTDTQYF. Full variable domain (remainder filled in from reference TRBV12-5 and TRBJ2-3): DARVTQTPRHKVTEMGQEVTMRCQPILGHNTVFWYRQTMMQGLELLAYFRNRAPLDDSGMPKDRFSAEMPDATLATLKIQPSEPRDSAVYFCASGLGRTDTQYFGPGTRLTVL.

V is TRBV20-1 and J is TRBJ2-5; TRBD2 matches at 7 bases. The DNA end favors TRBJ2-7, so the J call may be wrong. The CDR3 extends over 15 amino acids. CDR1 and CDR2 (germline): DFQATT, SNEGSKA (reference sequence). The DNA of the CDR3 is TGCAGTGCTAGAAACCCCCGGGCGGGAGAGCACGAGCAGTACTTC. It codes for CSARNPRAGEHEQYF.

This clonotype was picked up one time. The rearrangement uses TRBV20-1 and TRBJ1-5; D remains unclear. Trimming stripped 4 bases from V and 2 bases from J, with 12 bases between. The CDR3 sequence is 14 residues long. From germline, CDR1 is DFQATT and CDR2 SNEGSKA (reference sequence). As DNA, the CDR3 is TGCAGTGCTATCTCTCCTGATGGCAATCAGCCCCAGCATTTT. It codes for CSAISPDGNQPQHF.

The CDR3 loop is CASSEGVRVRTDTQYF. As DNA, the CDR3 is TGTGCCAGCAGCGAGGGGGTGCGGGTTCGGACAGATACGCAGTATTTT. V is TRBV5-6 and J is TRBJ2-3, with a tentative D call TRBD1 (6 bases). The V and J ends lost 4 bases and 3 bases respectively, with 18 bases between them. The CDR3 runs 16 residues. Germline V lookup: CDR1 SGHDT, CDR2 YYEEEE. The full variable domain, completed using reference TRBV5-6 and TRBJ2-3, is DAGVTQSPTHLIKTRGQQVTLRCSPKSGHDTVSWYQQALGQGPQFIFQYYEEEERQRGNFPDRFSGHQFPNYSSELNVNALLLGDSALYLCASSEGVRVRTDTQYFGPGTRLTVL.

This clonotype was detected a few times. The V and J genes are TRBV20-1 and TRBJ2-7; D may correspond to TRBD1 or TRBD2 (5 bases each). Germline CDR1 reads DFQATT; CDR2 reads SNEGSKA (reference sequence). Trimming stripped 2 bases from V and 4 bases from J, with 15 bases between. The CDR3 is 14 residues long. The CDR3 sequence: CSARPIRDPYEQYF. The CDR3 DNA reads TGCAGTGCTAGACCCATTAGGGACCCATACGAGCAGTACTTC.

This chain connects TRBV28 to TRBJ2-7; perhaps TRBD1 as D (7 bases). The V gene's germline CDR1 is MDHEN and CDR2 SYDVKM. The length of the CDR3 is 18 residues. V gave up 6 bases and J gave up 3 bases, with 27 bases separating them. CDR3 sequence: CASSSAAGGLRGIYEQYF. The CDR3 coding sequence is TGTGCCAGCAGCTCCGCGGCAGGGGGACTCCGGGGTATCTACGAGCAGTACTTC.

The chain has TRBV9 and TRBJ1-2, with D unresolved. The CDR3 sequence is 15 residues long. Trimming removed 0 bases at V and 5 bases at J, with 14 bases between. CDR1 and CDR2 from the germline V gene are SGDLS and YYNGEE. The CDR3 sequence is CASSVGSLRGYGYTF. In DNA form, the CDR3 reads TGTGCCAGCAGCGTAGGTAGCCTACGAGGTTATGGCTACACCTTC.

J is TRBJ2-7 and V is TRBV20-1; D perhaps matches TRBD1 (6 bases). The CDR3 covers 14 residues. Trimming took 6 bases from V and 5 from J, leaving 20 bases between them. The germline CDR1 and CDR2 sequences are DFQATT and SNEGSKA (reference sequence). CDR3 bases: TGCAGTGCCACCCCTGGGAACAGGGTGGACGAGCAGTACTTC. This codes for CSATPGNRVDEQYF.